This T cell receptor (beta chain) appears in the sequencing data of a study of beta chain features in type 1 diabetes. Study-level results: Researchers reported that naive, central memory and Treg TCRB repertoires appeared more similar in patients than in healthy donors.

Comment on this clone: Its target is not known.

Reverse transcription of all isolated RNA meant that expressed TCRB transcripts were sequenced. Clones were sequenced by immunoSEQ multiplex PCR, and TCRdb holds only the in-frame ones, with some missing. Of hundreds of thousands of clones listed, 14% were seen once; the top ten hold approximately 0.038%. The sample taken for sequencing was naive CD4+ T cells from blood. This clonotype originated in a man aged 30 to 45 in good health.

CDR3 protein: CASSQDTGSWREQYF. CDR3 coding DNA: TGCGCCAGCAGCCAAGATACAGGGAGCTGGCGCGAGCAGTACTTC. The rearrangement uses TRBV4-1 and TRBJ2-7, with D possibly being TRBD1 (6 bases). Between the trimmed V and J ends, which lost 0 bases and 6 bases, there was a span of 15 bases. This CDR3 is built from 15 residues. Germline-derived CDR1 and CDR2 are MGHRA and YSYEKL.